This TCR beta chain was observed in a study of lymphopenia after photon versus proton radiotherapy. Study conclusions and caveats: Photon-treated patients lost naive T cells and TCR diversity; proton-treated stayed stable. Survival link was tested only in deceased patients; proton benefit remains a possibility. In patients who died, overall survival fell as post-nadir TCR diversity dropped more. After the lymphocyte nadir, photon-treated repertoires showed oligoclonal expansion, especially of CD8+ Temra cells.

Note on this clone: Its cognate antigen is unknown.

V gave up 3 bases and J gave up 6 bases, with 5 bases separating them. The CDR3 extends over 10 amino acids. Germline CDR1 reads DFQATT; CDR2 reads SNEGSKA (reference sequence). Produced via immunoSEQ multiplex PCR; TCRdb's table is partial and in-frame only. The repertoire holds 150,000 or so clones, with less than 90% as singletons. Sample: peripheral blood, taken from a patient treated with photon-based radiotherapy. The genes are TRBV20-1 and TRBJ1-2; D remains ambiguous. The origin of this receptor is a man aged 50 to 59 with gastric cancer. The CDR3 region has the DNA TGCAGTGCTAGCCTCGATGGCTACACCTTC. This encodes CSASLDGYTF.